These 11 T cell receptor beta chains share one sample of origin, sequenced in a study of T-cell memory formation after mild COVID-19. TCRdb called the 5' RACE reads again in MiXCR, with one record for every CDR3 protein. The data show roughly 300,000 distinct CDR3 sequences, over 7% seen once. Sequenced sample: PBMCs or a T cell subset sorted from them (not recorded which). These receptors originate from a man aged 18 to 29 who had mild COVID-19 (a few samples of this study predate the infection). Cell type and time point are not known.

This clonotype has a handful of counts. The CDR3 reads CASNPPGGGGAYNEQFF. In DNA, the CDR3 is TGTGCCAGCAATCCCCCCGGGGGCGGGGGGGCCTACAATGAGCAGTTCTTC. This chain uses TRBV27 with TRBJ2-1, with TRBD2 matching over 9 bases. This CDR3 has 17 residues. Unmatched junction bases numbered 12, after V lost 7 bases and J lost 2 bases. CDR1 and CDR2 from the germline V gene are MNHEY and SMNVEV (reference sequence).

The chain combines TRBV7-2 with TRBJ2-7, with D possibly TRBD2 on 6 matching bases. V lost 4 bases to trimming and J lost 0 bases, with 7 bases between them. The germline V gene has CDR1 SGHTA and CDR2 FQGNSA. CDR3 length: 13 residues. Here the CDR3 reads CASSSDYSYEQYV. Written as DNA, the CDR3 is TGTGCCAGCAGCTCGGACTACTCCTACGAGCAGTACGTC.

This chain links TRBV9 with TRBJ2-2, with TRBD2 identical over 8 bases. The CDR3 is made up of 16 amino acids. The germline V gene encodes CDR1 SGDLS and CDR2 YYNGEE. The V gene end was trimmed by 2 bases and the J gene end by 2 bases; junction bases not matched to a gene: 5. CDR3 sequence (DNA): TGTGCCAGCAGCGTCCGGGGGGGGTCTAACACCGGGGAGCTGTTTTTT. Protein sequence: CASSVRGGSNTGELFF.

V usage is TRBV7-2 and J usage is TRBJ2-6; a weak D match, TRBD1 (5 bases). V lost 5 bases to trimming and J lost 3 bases, with 11 bases between them. In germline, CDR1 is SGHTA, CDR2 FQGNSA. The length of the CDR3 is 15 residues. CDR3 protein: CASSPRVFGANVLTF. The CDR3 DNA sequence: TGTGCCAGCAGCCCCAGGGTTTTTGGGGCCAACGTCCTGACTTTC.

V is TRBV7-2 and J is TRBJ1-4; 9 bases agree with TRBD1. The germline V gene has CDR1 SGHTA and CDR2 FQGNSA. V shed 5 bases, J shed 6 bases, and the junction held 7 bases outside the gene matches. The CDR3 contains 15 residues. CDR3 coding DNA: TGTGCCAGCAGCGCCCAGACAGGGGGGGATGAAAAACTGTTTTTT. Its translation: CASSAQTGGDEKLFF.

The chain carries TRBV7-2 and TRBJ2-7, with D uncertain. CDR1 is SGHTA, CDR2 FQGNSA, per germline. There are 15 residues in the CDR3. Trimming left V 4 bases short and J 2 bases short, with 15 bases between. In DNA form, the CDR3 reads TGTGCCAGCAGCTCCGGAAGCACACTCGCCTACGAGCAGTACTTC. Translated: CASSSGSTLAYEQYF.

The rearrangement joins TRBV4-1 to TRBJ1-6, with TRBD1 matching over 7 bases. This CDR3 region has 13 residues. Germline values: CDR1 MGHRA, CDR2 YSYEKL. The V segment lost 8 bases and the J segment 10 bases; nucleotides outside the gene matches: 8. CDR3 protein: CASRAAGGSPLHF. The CDR3 DNA is TGCGCCAGCCGCGCCGCAGGGGGATCACCCCTCCACTTT.

This clonotype was seen many times. V and J are TRBV20-1 and TRBJ2-5; D is unclear. The CDR3 consists of 14 residues. The germline V gene has CDR1 DFQATT and CDR2 SNEGSKA (reference sequence). V was clipped by 6 bases and J by 5 bases, with 19 bases between them. For the CDR3, the DNA is TGCAGTGCGCTCCAACCGTCACCACGGGAGACCCAGTACTTC. Its translation is CSALQPSPRETQYF.

The chain couples TRBV12-3 or TRBV12-4 to TRBJ2-7, with D possibly being TRBD1 (7 bases). V dropped 0 bases and J dropped 3 bases, with 21 bases sitting between them. The CDR3 consists of 18 residues. CDR3 DNA sequence: TGTGCCAGCAGTTTAGCGTTAAGCGCGGGACAGTCCCACTACGAGCAGTACTTC. It translates to CASSLALSAGQSHYEQYF.

A few counts support this clonotype. This chain links TRBV27 with TRBJ2-1; D possibly matches TRBD1 or TRBD2 (6 bases each). CDR3 length: 15 residues. The germline CDR1 and CDR2 sequences are MNHEY and SMNVEV (reference sequence). V was clipped by 6 bases and J by 9 bases, with 21 bases between them. In nucleotides, the CDR3 is TGTGCCAGCAGGGGGGGCGTCTGGGCCACAACTGAGCAGTTCTTC. This encodes CASRGGVWATTEQFF.

The count of this clonotype is one. The genes are TRBV20-1 and TRBJ2-7, with a tentative D call TRBD2 (6 bases). Between the trimmed V and J ends, which lost 2 bases and 4 bases, there was a span of 15 bases. The CDR3 length is 14 residues. Germline CDR1 DFQATT, CDR2 SNEGSKA (reference sequence). CDR3 in amino acids: CSARNRGRLYEQYV. The CDR3, as DNA: TGCAGTGCTAGAAATAGAGGGAGGCTTTACGAGCAGTACGTC.